This T cell receptor (beta chain) was captured by sequencing in a study of cytomegalovirus exposure and HLA in healthy donors. Points from the study as a whole: Through in vitro validation, three CMV-associated chains were shown to be specific for CMV antigens. According to a subsequent analysis, TCR clusters identified in the first cohort showed a tendency to co-occur across the approximately 120 validation repertoires.

The junction had 13 bases not matched to a gene; V was cut back by 4 bases and J by 0 bases. This CDR3 has 20 amino acids. Germline loops: CDR1 MGHRA, CDR2 YSYEKL. Method: immunoSEQ multiplex PCR; TCRdb's copy keeps in-frame clones and lacks some. The sample contains 250,000 to 400,000 clones, approximately 91% of which appear only once. About this clone: The antigen remains undetermined.

The chain uses TRBV4-1 and TRBJ2-1; 12 positions agree with TRBD1. The TCR sequence derives from a man aged 25-45 years in good health and CMV-seronegative. The specimen was PBMCs. The CDR3 loop is CASSPSSGQGAQASYNEQFF. DNA for the CDR3: TGCGCCAGCAGCCCAAGCTCGGGACAGGGGGCACAGGCCTCCTACAATGAGCAGTTCTTC.